The clone carrying this T cell receptor beta chain was counted many times. CDR1 is MNHEY and CDR2 is SVGAGI in the germline V gene. This CDR3 region has 14 residues. After removal of 2 bases from V and 4 bases from J, the junction contained 4 bases not matched to a gene. The sample belongs to a study of T cells in Graves' hyperthyroidism and ophthalmopathy. Researchers amplified the TCR beta CDR3 regions from RNA transcripts. HTBI primers were employed in a first-round RT-PCR of the TCR CDR3. TCRdb re-derived calls from the multiplex PCR reads in MiXCR, one entry per CDR3 protein. The table records 500,000 to 750,000 distinct CDR3 sequences, 40% to 55% of them present only once. Graves' hyperthyroidism was deemed stable given no ophthalmopathy progression within 18 months.

The specimen sequenced was peripheral blood or thyroid tissue (not recorded which). The TCR sequence derives from a woman aged 18-29 years with Graves' hyperthyroidism. This chain links TRBV6-5 with TRBJ1-2; 7 bases fit TRBD1. DNA of the CDR3: TGTGCCAGCAGTTACGACAGGGTGACCTATGGCTACACCTTC. It is translated as CASSYDRVTYGYTF.